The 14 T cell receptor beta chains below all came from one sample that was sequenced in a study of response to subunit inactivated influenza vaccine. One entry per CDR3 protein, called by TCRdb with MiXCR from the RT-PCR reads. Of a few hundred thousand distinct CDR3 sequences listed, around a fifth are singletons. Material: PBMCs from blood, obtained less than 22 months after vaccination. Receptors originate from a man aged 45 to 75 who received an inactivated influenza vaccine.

CDR3 in DNA: TGTGCCAGCAGCTTGGGTCGGGACATAAGAAGCACTGAGCAGTTCTTC. It encodes CASSLGRDIRSTEQFF. The J gene is TRBJ2-1, the V gene TRBV7-8; tentative D call: TRBD1 (6 bases). The CDR3 is 16 amino acids. V was shortened by 3 bases and J by 9 bases, with 21 bases between the two germline ends. Germline lookup yields CDR1 SGHVS and CDR2 FQNEAQ.

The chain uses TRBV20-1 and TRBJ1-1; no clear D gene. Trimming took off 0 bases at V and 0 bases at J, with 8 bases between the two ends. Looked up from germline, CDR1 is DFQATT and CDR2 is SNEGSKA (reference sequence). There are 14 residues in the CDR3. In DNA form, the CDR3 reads TGCAGTGCTAGAGACGCAGGATTGAACACTGAAGCTTTCTTT. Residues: CSARDAGLNTEAFF.

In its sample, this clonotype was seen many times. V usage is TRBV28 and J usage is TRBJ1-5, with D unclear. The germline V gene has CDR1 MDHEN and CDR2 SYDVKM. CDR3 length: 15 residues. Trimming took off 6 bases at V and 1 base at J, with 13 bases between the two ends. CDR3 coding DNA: TGTGCCAGCAGGCGATTTCGGGAGAGCAATCAGCCCCAGCATTTT. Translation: CASRRFRESNQPQHF.

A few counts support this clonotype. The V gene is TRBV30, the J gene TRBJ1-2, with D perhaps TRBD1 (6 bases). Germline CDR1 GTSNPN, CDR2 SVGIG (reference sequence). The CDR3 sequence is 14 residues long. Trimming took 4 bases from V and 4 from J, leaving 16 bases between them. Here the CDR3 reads CAWTRGGRGYGYTF. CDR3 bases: TGTGCCTGGACTCGGGGGGGGCGCGGCTATGGCTACACCTTC. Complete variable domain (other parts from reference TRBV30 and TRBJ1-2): SQTIHQWPATLVQPVGSPLSLECTVEGTSNPNLYWYRQAAGRGLQLLFYSVGIGQISSEVPQNLSASRPQDRQFILSSKKLLLSDSGFYLCAWTRGGRGYGYTFGSGTRLTVV.

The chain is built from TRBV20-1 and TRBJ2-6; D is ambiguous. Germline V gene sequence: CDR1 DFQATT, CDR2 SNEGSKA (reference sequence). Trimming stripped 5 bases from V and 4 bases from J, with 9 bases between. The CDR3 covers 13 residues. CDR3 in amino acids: CSADKPGANVLTF. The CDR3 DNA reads TGCAGTGCTGACAAGCCCGGGGCCAACGTCCTGACTTTC.

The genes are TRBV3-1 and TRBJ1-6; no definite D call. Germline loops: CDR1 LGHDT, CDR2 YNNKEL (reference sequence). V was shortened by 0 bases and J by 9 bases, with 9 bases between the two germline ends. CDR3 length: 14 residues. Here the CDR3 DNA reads TGTGCCAGCAGCCAAGATAGCGGGATTTCACCCCTCCACTTT. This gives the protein CASSQDSGISPLHF.

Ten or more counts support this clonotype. CDR3 protein: CASSPPGRGDGYTF. As DNA, the CDR3 is TGTGCCAGCAGCCCCCCCGGCAGGGGGGATGGCTACACCTTC. V usage is TRBV12-3 or TRBV12-4 and J usage is TRBJ1-2; TRBD1 agrees at 7 bases. This CDR3 is built from 14 residues. Trimming at V came to 6 bases and at J to 6 bases, leaving 10 bases not matched to a gene.

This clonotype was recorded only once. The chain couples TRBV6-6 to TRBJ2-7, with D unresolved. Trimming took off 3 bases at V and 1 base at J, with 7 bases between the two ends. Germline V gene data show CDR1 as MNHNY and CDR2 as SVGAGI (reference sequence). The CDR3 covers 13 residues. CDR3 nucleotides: TGTGCCAGCAGTTATTTTTCGTCCTACGAGCAGTACTTC. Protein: CASSYFSSYEQYF.

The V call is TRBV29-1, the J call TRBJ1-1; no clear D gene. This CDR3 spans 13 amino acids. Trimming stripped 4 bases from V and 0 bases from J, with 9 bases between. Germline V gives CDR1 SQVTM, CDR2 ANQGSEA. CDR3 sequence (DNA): TGCAGCGTTGGCCACCCCATGAACACTGAAGCTTTCTTT. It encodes CSVGHPMNTEAFF.

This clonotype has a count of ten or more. The CDR3 region is CASTATGVGNGYTF. In DNA form, the CDR3 reads TGTGCCAGCACCGCAACAGGGGTCGGAAATGGCTACACCTTC. The chain employs TRBV12-3 or TRBV12-4 and TRBJ1-2; 7 bases fit TRBD1. Losses at the gene ends were 7 bases for V and 6 bases for J; bases not matched to a gene: 11. The CDR3 runs to 14 residues.

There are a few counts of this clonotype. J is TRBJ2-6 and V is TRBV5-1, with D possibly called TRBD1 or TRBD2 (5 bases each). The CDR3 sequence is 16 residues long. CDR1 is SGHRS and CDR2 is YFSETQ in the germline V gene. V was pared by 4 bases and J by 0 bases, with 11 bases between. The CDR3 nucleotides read TGCGCCAGCAGCCGGGGACCCAGCTCTGGGGCCAACGTCCTGACTTTC. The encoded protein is CASSRGPSSGANVLTF.

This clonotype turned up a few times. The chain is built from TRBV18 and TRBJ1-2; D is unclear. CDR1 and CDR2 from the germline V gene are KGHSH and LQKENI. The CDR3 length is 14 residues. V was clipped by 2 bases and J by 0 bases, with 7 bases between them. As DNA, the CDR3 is TGTGCCAGCTCACCATCTCAGTCTAACTATGGCTACACCTTC. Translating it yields CASSPSQSNYGYTF.

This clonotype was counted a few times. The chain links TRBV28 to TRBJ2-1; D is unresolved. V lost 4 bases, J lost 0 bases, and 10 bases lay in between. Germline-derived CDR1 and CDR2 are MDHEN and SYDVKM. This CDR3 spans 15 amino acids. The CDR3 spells CASSSPASSYNEQFF. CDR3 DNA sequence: TGTGCCAGCAGTTCCCCGGCGAGCTCCTACAATGAGCAGTTCTTC.

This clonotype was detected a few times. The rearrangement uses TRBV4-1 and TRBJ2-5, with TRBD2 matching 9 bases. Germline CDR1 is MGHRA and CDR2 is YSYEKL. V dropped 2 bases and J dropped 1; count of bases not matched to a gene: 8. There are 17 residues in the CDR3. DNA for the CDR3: TGCGCCAGCAGCCAAATGGTCCTAGCGGGGACCCAAGAGACCCAGTACTTC. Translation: CASSQMVLAGTQETQYF.